The 19 T cell receptor beta chains presented below share a single source sample, sequenced in a study of T-cell reconstitution after alpha-beta-depleted transplantation in children. Preparation of the TCRbeta library used unique molecular identifiers. TCRdb reprocessed the PCR reads with MiXCR, giving one entry per CDR3 protein. The profile shows a few hundred thousand distinct CDR3 sequences, 9.7% of them singletons. The specimen comprised PBMCs from the stem cell graft donor, sampled from the stem cell graft. All receptors come from a human donor who donated a stem cell graft to a child with SCID.

This clonotype came up many times. This rearrangement joins TRBV7-2 to TRBJ2-1; 11 bases align to TRBD2. The germline gives CDR1 SGHTA, CDR2 FQGNSA. V lost 1 base, J lost 15 bases, and 5 bases stayed unmatched. The CDR3 covers 13 residues. This chain's CDR3 is CASSLGLAGGRFF. CDR3 nucleotides: TGTGCCAGCAGCTTAGGGCTAGCGGGGGGTCGGTTCTTC.

The chain uses TRBV11-1 and TRBJ2-1; TRBD2 matches 10 bases. CDR1 and CDR2 (germline): SGHAT, FQDESV (reference sequence). The J segment lost 4 bases and the V segment lost 0 bases, leaving 21 bases of the junction unmatched. The CDR3 has 22 residues. The CDR3 region has the DNA TGTGCCAGCAGCTTAGCGTTTCCGGCTAGCGGGGGATGGCGATCACCTTACAATGAGCAGTTCTTC. Protein sequence: CASSLAFPASGGWRSPYNEQFF.

Many counts were recorded for this clonotype. This sequence joins TRBV2 and TRBJ1-1; D perhaps matches TRBD1 (5 bases). The V gene lost 6 bases and the J gene lost 2 bases, with 10 bases spanning the gap. CDR1 SNHLY and CDR2 FYNNEI come from the germline V gene. This CDR3 is built from 13 residues. As DNA, the CDR3 is TGTGCCAGCAGCGGGACGGATAACACTGAAGCTTTCTTT. Translation: CASSGTDNTEAFF.

In its sample, this clonotype was seen many times. The CDR3 DNA reads as TGTGCCAGCAGATCGGGGACAGGGAGTACTGAAGCTTTCTTT. Translated, it gives CASRSGTGSTEAFF. The rearrangement links TRBV6-1 to TRBJ1-1; 9 nucleotides line up with TRBD1. V was pared by 6 bases and J by 5 bases, with 7 bases of the junction left unmatched. This CDR3 region has 14 residues. Germline V gene lookup returns CDR1 MNHNS and CDR2 SASEGT.

This clonotype was detected ten times or more. The chain employs TRBV2 and TRBJ2-7; possible D gene TRBD1, 8 bases. Per the germline V gene, CDR1 is SNHLY and CDR2 is FYNNEI. This CDR3 is built from 14 residues. V dropped 6 bases and J dropped 1 base, with 13 bases sitting between them. CDR3 in amino acids: CASRYRGGSYEQYF. In DNA form, the CDR3 reads TGTGCCAGCAGGTACAGGGGGGGATCCTACGAGCAGTACTTC. The entire variable domain, with the rest obtained from reference TRBV2 and TRBJ2-7, is as follows: EPEVTQTPSHQVTQMGQEVILRCVPISNHLYFYWYRQILGQKVEFLVSFYNNEISEKSEIFDDQFSVERPDGSNFTLKIRSTKLEDSAMYFCASRYRGGSYEQYFGPGTRLTVT.

V and J are TRBV5-4 and TRBJ2-2; 7 nucleotides line up with TRBD1. The CDR3 consists of 17 residues. Germline lookup yields CDR1 SGHNT and CDR2 YYREEE (reference sequence). V dropped 3 bases and J dropped 1; count of bases not matched to a gene: 9. In nucleotides, the CDR3 is TGTGCCAGCAGCTCATCACAGGGGTATGGGAACACCGGGGAGCTGTTTTTT. Its protein product is CASSSSQGYGNTGELFF.

This clonotype was recorded many times. The chain combines TRBV11-2 with TRBJ2-1; no firm D call. V lost 6 bases to trimming and J lost 2 bases, with 14 bases between them. The CDR3 covers 15 residues. Germline CDR1 SGHAT, CDR2 FQNNGV. The chain's CDR3 is CASSRIPPTYNEQFF. The CDR3 DNA reads as TGTGCCAGCAGTCGTATTCCGCCCACCTACAATGAGCAGTTCTTC.

This clonotype was counted ten times or more. This chain joins TRBV12-3 or TRBV12-4 and TRBJ2-4, with a possible D match to TRBD2 (7 bases). CDR3 size: 17 residues. V lost 5 bases and J lost 8, with 25 bases in between. The CDR3 reads CASSPNDGGGRRHIQYF. CDR3 DNA sequence: TGTGCCAGCAGTCCGAATGATGGGGGGGGGCGACGACACATTCAGTACTTC.

In this sample, this clonotype turned up many times. The J gene is TRBJ1-1, the V gene TRBV5-1; 7 bases align to TRBD1. Germline-derived CDR1 and CDR2 are SGHRS and YFSETQ. The junction had 12 bases not matched to a gene; V was cut back by 6 bases and J by 4 bases. This CDR3 contains 15 residues. Here the CDR3 DNA reads TGCGCCAGCATCCTCGAGGGGGCCGGGGGCACTGAAGCTTTCTTT. Residues: CASILEGAGGTEAFF.

This clonotype has a count of ten or more. The genes are TRBV5-6 and TRBJ2-4, with TRBD2 as a possible D gene (6 bases). Trimming removed 3 bases from V and 1 base from J, with 14 bases in between. Germline CDR1 is SGHDT and CDR2 is YYEEEE. There are 16 residues in the CDR3. This CDR3 reads CASSSTGVGAKNIQYF. For the CDR3, the DNA is TGTGCCAGCAGCTCCACGGGGGTTGGGGCCAAAAACATTCAGTACTTC.

This clonotype was recorded many times. The chain combines TRBV20-1 with TRBJ2-1, with 7 bases fitting TRBD2. Trimming removed 1 base from V and 4 bases from J; junction bases left unmatched: 7. CDR3 length: 15 amino acids. Germline lookup yields CDR1 DFQATT and CDR2 SNEGSKA (reference sequence). CDR3 in amino acids: CSARGSGEIYNEQFF. The CDR3 DNA sequence: TGCAGTGCTAGAGGGAGCGGGGAGATTTACAATGAGCAGTTCTTC.

This clonotype has a count of ten or more. The genes are TRBV20-1 and TRBJ1-4; D ambiguous. In germline, CDR1 is DFQATT, CDR2 SNEGSKA (reference sequence). CDR3 length: 13 residues. V lost 3 bases and J 4 bases, leaving 9 bases between the germline ends. CDR3 nucleotide sequence: TGCAGTGCTAGTTTGACTATTAATGAAAAACTGTTTTTT. Amino acid sequence: CSASLTINEKLFF.

This clonotype has ten or more counts. The chain carries TRBV7-2 and TRBJ1-5; D unresolved. The CDR3 totals 14 residues. CDR1 and CDR2 from the germline V gene are SGHTA and FQGNSA. Trimming took off 4 bases at V and 9 bases at J, with 16 bases between the two ends. The CDR3 loop reads CASSSGLPGAPQHF. The DNA for the CDR3 is TGTGCCAGCAGCTCAGGACTGCCTGGAGCGCCCCAGCATTTT.

This clonotype was counted a few times. This chain uses TRBV5-5 with TRBJ1-4, with D possibly being TRBD1 (6 bases). Germline V gene sequence: CDR1 SGHKS, CDR2 YYEKEE (reference sequence). The CDR3 is 15 amino acids. V was pared by 0 bases and J by 6 bases, with 12 bases between. The CDR3 DNA follows: TGTGCCAGCAGCTTGGAGGACAGCCTTTATGAAAAACTGTTTTTT. Translated: CASSLEDSLYEKLFF. Using reference TRBV5-5 and TRBJ1-4 for the parts outside the CDR3, the full variable domain is DAGVTQSPTHLIKTRGQQVTLRCSPISGHKSVSWYQQVLGQGPQFIFQYYEKEERGRGNFPDRFSARQFPNYSSELNVNALLLGDSALYLCASSLEDSLYEKLFFGSGTQLSVL.

In this sample, this clonotype turned up many times. The chain carries TRBV7-2 and TRBJ2-5; tentative D call: TRBD2 (6 bases). From germline, CDR1 is SGHTA and CDR2 FQGNSA. With 5 bases removed from V and 5 bases from J, the gap between germline ends came to 12 bases. CDR3 size: 13 residues. The CDR3 nucleotides read TGTGCCAGCAGCCCGCAAGGGAGGGAGACCCAGTACTTC. Encoded protein: CASSPQGRETQYF. Complete variable domain (other parts from reference TRBV7-2 and TRBJ2-5): GAGVSQSPSNKVTEKGKDVELRCDPISGHTALYWYRQSLGQGLEFLIYFQGNSAPDKSGLPSDRFSAERTGGSVSTLTIQRTQQEDSAVYLCASSPQGRETQYFGPGTRLLVL.

This clonotype was found many times. The V gene is TRBV20-1, the J gene TRBJ1-6; possible D gene TRBD1, 6 bases. Trimming took 4 bases from V and 8 from J, leaving 18 bases between them. The CDR3 runs to 15 residues. Germline CDR1 and CDR2: DFQATT and SNEGSKA (reference sequence). In DNA, the CDR3 is TGCAGTGCTACAAAAACAGGGTTAAGGTATTCACCCCTCCACTTT. Translating gives CSATKTGLRYSPLHF.

This clonotype was counted many times. The chain couples TRBV5-1 to TRBJ2-7, with D tentatively TRBD1 (5 bases). Trimming took off 2 bases at V and 2 bases at J, with 8 bases between the two ends. CDR3 length equals 13 residues. Per the germline V gene, CDR1 is SGHRS and CDR2 is YFSETQ. For the CDR3, the DNA is TGCGCCAGCAGCTTCGGCAGGGCCTACGAGCAGTACTTC. Translation: CASSFGRAYEQYF.

This clonotype was observed at least ten times. The chain has TRBV7-2 and TRBJ2-2; D is ambiguous. Germline V gene sequence: CDR1 SGHTA, CDR2 FQGNSA. V lost 8 bases and J lost 0, with 16 bases in between. CDR3 length equals 16 residues. DNA of the CDR3: TGTGCCAGCGGATCGGGCCGGTTCGCGAACACCGGGGAGCTGTTTTTT. Protein product: CASGSGRFANTGELFF.

The table lists this clonotype with many counts. The chain recombines TRBV15 with TRBJ1-1; D remains unclear. CDR1 is LNHNV and CDR2 is YYDKDF in the germline V gene (reference sequence). The CDR3 has 14 amino acids. V lost 1 base and J 1 base, leaving 7 bases between the germline ends. This CDR3 reads CATSRVWGNTEAFF. The CDR3 DNA is TGTGCCACCAGCAGAGTGTGGGGGAACACTGAAGCTTTCTTT.